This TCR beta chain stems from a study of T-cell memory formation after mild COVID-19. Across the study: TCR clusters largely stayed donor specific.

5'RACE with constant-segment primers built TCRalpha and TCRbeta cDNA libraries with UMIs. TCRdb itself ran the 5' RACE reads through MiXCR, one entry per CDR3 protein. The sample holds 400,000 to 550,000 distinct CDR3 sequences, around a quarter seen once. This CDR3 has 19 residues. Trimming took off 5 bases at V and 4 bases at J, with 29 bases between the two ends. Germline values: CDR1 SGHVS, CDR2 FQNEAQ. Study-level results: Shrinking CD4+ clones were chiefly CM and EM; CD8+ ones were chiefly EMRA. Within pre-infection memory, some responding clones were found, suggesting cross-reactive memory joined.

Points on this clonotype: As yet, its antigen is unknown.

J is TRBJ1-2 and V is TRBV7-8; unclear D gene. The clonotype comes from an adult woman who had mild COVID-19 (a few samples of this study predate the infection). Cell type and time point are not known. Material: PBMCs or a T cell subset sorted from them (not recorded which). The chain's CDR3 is CASSRSGSYTLEGFYGYTF. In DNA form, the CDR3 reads TGTGCCAGCAGCCGGTCCGGGTCATACACCCTTGAGGGATTCTATGGCTACACCTTC. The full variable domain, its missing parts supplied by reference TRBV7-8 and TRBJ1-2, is GAGVSQSPRYKVAKRGQDVALRCDPISGHVSLFWYQQALGQGPEFLTYFQNEAQLDKSGLPSDRFFAERPEGSVSTLKIQRTQQEDSAVYLCASSRSGSYTLEGFYGYTFGSGTRLTVV.